The 14 T cell receptor beta chains listed next were all sequenced from one sample in a study of T cells in localized non-small cell lung cancer. Repertoires were generated with immunoSEQ multiplex PCR, while TCRdb's copy carries only in-frame clones and drops some. The data hold roughly 38,000 clones, with roughly 90% observed a single time. Sequencing used peripheral blood mononuclear cells, obtained before any cancer treatment. Receptor source: a male donor aged 60 or older with stage II lung adenocarcinoma.

V is TRBV19 and J is TRBJ2-1; 7 nucleotides match TRBD2. Germline loops: CDR1 LNHDA, CDR2 SQIVND (reference sequence). With V trimmed by 3 bases and J by 2 bases, 7 bases remained unmatched. The CDR3 spans 16 residues. CDR3 sequence: CASSITAGEPYNEQFF. The DNA for the CDR3 is TGTGCCAGTAGTATTACGGCGGGGGAGCCCTACAATGAGCAGTTCTTC.

The rearrangement uses TRBV4-3 and TRBJ2-6; D unclear. The germline CDR1 and CDR2 sequences are LGHNA and YSLEER. This CDR3 region has 17 residues. Trimming took off 1 base at V and 6 bases at J, with 16 bases between the two ends. CDR3 loop: CASSQAPFTMVANVLTF. In DNA form, the CDR3 reads TGCGCCAGCAGCCAAGCCCCATTTACGATGGTGGCCAACGTCCTGACTTTC.

This rearrangement joins TRBV5-1 to TRBJ2-1; D is ambiguous. This CDR3 has 14 amino acids. Germline CDR1 SGHRS, CDR2 YFSETQ. Deletions cut 4 bases from V and 2 bases from J, with 10 bases between. Here the CDR3 DNA reads TGCGCCAGCAGCCCCGGAGACACCTACAATGAGCAGTTCTTC. Its translation is CASSPGDTYNEQFF.

This clone was detected once. The CDR3 spells CASSSPTRNYGYTF. The CDR3 region has the DNA TGTGCCAGCAGCTCCCCGACTCGTAACTATGGCTACACCTTC. The chain couples TRBV5-6 to TRBJ1-2, with D unresolved. Germline V lookup: CDR1 SGHDT, CDR2 YYEEEE. V was clipped by 3 bases and J by 1 base, with 10 bases between them. The CDR3 is 14 amino acids.

V usage is TRBV10-1 and J usage is TRBJ2-7; D not resolved. Germline values: CDR1 WNHNN, CDR2 SYGVQD (reference sequence). The CDR3 contains 13 residues. Between the trimmed V and J ends, which lost 3 bases and 0 bases, there was a span of 6 bases. The CDR3 loop reads CASSDPSSYEQYF. The CDR3 bases are TGCGCCAGCAGTGACCCGAGCTCCTACGAGCAGTACTTC.

The chain is built from TRBV28 and TRBJ1-2; 9 nucleotides line up with TRBD1. Germline CDR1 reads MDHEN; CDR2 reads SYDVKM. V lost 6 bases, J lost 5 bases, and 7 bases stayed unmatched. This CDR3 spans 14 amino acids. In DNA form, the CDR3 reads TGTGCCAGCAGACCATCGGACAGGGGATATGGCTACACCTTC. Amino acid sequence: CASRPSDRGYGYTF.

This clone was seen just once. This chain joins TRBV28 and TRBJ2-3; the D gene is possibly TRBD1 (6 bases). This CDR3 has 14 amino acids. Germline CDR1 is MDHEN and CDR2 is SYDVKM. Trimming cost V 3 bases and J 1 base, with 8 bases left between them. The CDR3 nucleotides read TGTGCCAGCAGTTTGAACAGGGGCACAGATACGCAGTATTTT. Residues: CASSLNRGTDTQYF. The whole variable domain, remainder taken from reference TRBV28 and TRBJ2-3, is DVKVTQSSRYLVKRTGEKVFLECVQDMDHENMFWYRQDPGLGLRLIYFSYDVKMKEKGDIPEGYSVSREKKERFSLILESASTNQTSMYLCASSLNRGTDTQYFGPGTRLTVL.

CDR3 loop: CASSSQQTSSGNTIYF. CDR3 DNA: TGTGCCAGCAGCTCCCAACAGACGAGCTCTGGAAACACCATATATTTT. V is TRBV7-2 and J is TRBJ1-3; D not resolved. Trimming took 4 bases from V and 0 from J, leaving 13 bases between them. This CDR3 comprises 16 residues. The germline V gene encodes CDR1 SGHTA and CDR2 FQGNSA.

This sequence joins TRBV5-1 and TRBJ2-1; 13 nucleotides match TRBD2. The CDR3 sequence is 18 residues long. The trim removed 1 base at V and 5 bases at J, leaving 9 bases unmatched. The germline V gene has CDR1 SGHRS and CDR2 YFSETQ. The CDR3 protein is CASSLRWGLAGLDNEQFF. The CDR3 DNA follows: TGCGCCAGCAGCTTGAGGTGGGGACTAGCGGGACTCGACAATGAGCAGTTCTTC.

This chain uses TRBV27 with TRBJ1-5, with D possibly TRBD1 on 5 matching bases. V was pared by 6 bases and J by 3 bases, with 9 bases between. Germline V gene sequence: CDR1 MNHEY, CDR2 SMNVEV (reference sequence). This CDR3 region has 13 residues. The DNA for the CDR3 is TGTGCCAGCAGCGGACAATTCAATCAGCCCCAGCATTTT. Encoded protein: CASSGQFNQPQHF.

The V gene is TRBV2, the J gene TRBJ2-5; D gene ambiguous. V was shortened by 3 bases and J by 0 bases, with 8 bases between the two germline ends. This CDR3 contains 14 residues. Germline CDR1 reads SNHLY; CDR2 reads FYNNEI. CDR3 residues: CASSEESYQETQYF. The CDR3 region has the DNA TGTGCCAGCAGTGAGGAGAGCTACCAAGAGACCCAGTACTTC.

This clone has more than one count but fewer than ten. The CDR3 DNA reads as TGTGCCAGTAGTAGACCCGGGACAGGGGAGACCCAGTACTTC. Translated, it gives CASSRPGTGETQYF. The V and J genes are TRBV19 and TRBJ2-5; 9 positions match TRBD1. The germline V gene has CDR1 LNHDA and CDR2 SQIVND (reference sequence). V shed 4 bases, J shed 5 bases, and the junction held 5 bases outside the gene matches. The CDR3 is 14 residues long.

The chain combines TRBV7-9 with TRBJ1-1, with a possible D match to TRBD1 (5 bases). The CDR3 is 13 residues long. Germline-derived CDR1 and CDR2 are SEHNR and FQNEAQ (reference sequence). V was cut by 4 bases and J by 2 bases, with 8 bases left in between. This CDR3 reads CASSSQGNTEAFF. In nucleotides, the CDR3 is TGTGCCAGCAGCTCCCAGGGCAACACTGAAGCTTTCTTT.

This clone was seen only once. The CDR3 bases are TGTGCCAGCAGCTTGGAGGCGACGACCATATATTTT. Protein product: CASSLEATTIYF. The V call is TRBV7-9, the J call TRBJ1-3; D uncertain. CDR1 and CDR2 from the germline V gene are SEHNR and FQNEAQ (reference sequence). The CDR3 length is 12 residues. Deletions cut 3 bases from V and 10 bases from J, with 10 bases between.